These T cell receptor beta chains were read from a single sample in a study of cytomegalovirus exposure and HLA in healthy donors. Sequencing was performed with immunoSEQ multiplex PCR; in TCRdb, only in-frame clones are kept and a portion is missing. The sample lists about 130,000 clones; 66% were seen once. Sequenced input: PBMCs. Source of these receptors: a human donor in good health. CDR3s include the opening cysteine and the closing phenylalanine or tryptophan. The D gene is left open where the match is weak. Clone size is shown for a subset of rows, as once, few, many or a class of expanded clone.

clone size	V gene	D gene	J gene	CDR3 DNA	CDR3 protein
few	TRBV19	TRBD2	TRBJ2-7	TGTGCCAGTAGTCCGGGACTAGCGGGAGTCGAGCAGTACTTC	CASSPGLAGVEQYF
NA	TRBV28	NA	TRBJ2-7	TGTGCCAGCAGAATCCCGACACAAACTTACGAGCAGTACTTC	CASRIPTQTYEQYF
NA	TRBV28	NA	TRBJ2-3	TGTGCCAGCAGTTTATACTACCGACAGATGTTTGTGACGCAGTATTTT	CASSLYYRQMFVTQYF
NA	TRBV18	TRBD2	TRBJ2-1	TGTGCCAGCTCACCCAGCGGGACGACCGGGAGGAGTGAGCAGTTCTTC	CASSPSGTTGRSEQFF
NA	TRBV19	TRBD1	TRBJ1-4	TGTGCCAGTAGTCCCTCAGGGGGCAGTGAAAAACTGTTTTTT	CASSPSGGSEKLFF
once	TRBV5-6	TRBD1	TRBJ1-1	TGTGCCAGCAGCTTTTATAGGAACAGGGGGCGATCCACTGAAGCTTTCTTT	CASSFYRNRGRSTEAFF
NA	TRBV7-3	TRBD2	TRBJ2-5	TGTGCCAGCAGCTCTGGGGCTAGCGGGAGTGAGACCCAGTACTTC	CASSSGASGSETQYF
NA	TRBV14	NA	TRBJ2-1	TGTGCCAGCAGCCAACTATTTGGACATAGAATTTACAATGAGCAGTTCTTC	CASSQLFGHRIYNEQFF
NA	TRBV28	TRBD1	TRBJ2-7	TGTGCCAGCAGTTACGATATCTCAATCGGGACAGGGTATAGGTACGAGCAGTACTTC	CASSYDISIGTGYRYEQYF
NA	TRBV7-6	TRBD2	TRBJ2-2	TGTGCCAGCAGCTCAGCTAGCGGGAGCGCAGCCGGGGAGCTGTTTTTT	CASSSASGSAAGELFF
once	TRBV6-5	TRBD1	TRBJ1-2	TGTGCCAGCAGTTACTTTGGGACAGGAGCTGGCTACACCTTC	CASSYFGTGAGYTF
few	TRBV9	TRBD2	TRBJ2-2	TGTGCCAGCAGCGCCCCGGGAGCGGGAGAAGTCGGGGAGCTGTTTTTT	CASSAPGAGEVGELFF
NA	TRBV29-1	NA	TRBJ2-2	TGCAGCGTTTTTGCGGGACAGAGCGTTTCCGGGGAGCTGTTTTTT	CSVFAGQSVSGELFF
few	TRBV11-3	TRBD2	TRBJ2-1	TGTGCCAGCAGCTCACGCGGCGAGATTAGCGGGAGTACCAATGAGCAGTTCTTC	CASSSRGEISGSTNEQFF
few	TRBV6-5	NA	TRBJ2-3	TGTGCCAGCACCCCCCGGAGAATGGCCGATACGCAGTATTTT	CASTPRRMADTQYF
NA	TRBV2	NA	TRBJ2-2	TGTGCCAGCACGTACGCGGGACCAAACACCGGGGAGCTGTTTTTT	CASTYAGPNTGELFF
NA	TRBV5-1	NA	TRBJ2-2	TGCGCCAGCAGCGACCAGACAGGAATTAACACCGGGGAGCTGTTTTTT	CASSDQTGINTGELFF
NA	TRBV18	TRBD1	TRBJ2-2	TGTGCCAGCTCACCACCGACAGGGGGTACGAACACCGGGGAGCTGTTTTTT	CASSPPTGGTNTGELFF
few	TRBV25-1	NA	TRBJ2-3	TGTGCCAGCAGTGAGGGCTGGGGCGCAGATACGCAGTATTTT	CASSEGWGADTQYF
NA	TRBV11-2	NA	TRBJ2-7	TGTGCCAGCAGCCAGACACGGACATCCTACGAGCAGTACTTC	CASSQTRTSYEQYF
NA	TRBV25-1	NA	TRBJ2-1	TGTGCCAGCAGTCGTCCAGGAGGCAGGCAGTTCTTC	CASSRPGGRQFF
NA	TRBV13	NA	TRBJ2-3	TGTGCCAGCAGCGGGGAGGCACTAGTGGCGGATACGCAGTATTTT	CASSGEALVADTQYF
once	TRBV15	NA	TRBJ1-1	TGTGCCACCAGCAGAGACCGTCGGACTGAAGCTTTCTTT	CATSRDRRTEAFF
NA	TRBV27	NA	TRBJ2-7	TGTGCCAGCAGTATTACGGCTGGGAGCTCCTACGAGCAGTACTTC	CASSITAGSSYEQYF
NA	TRBV7-9	TRBD1	TRBJ2-2	TGTGCCAGCAGCTTAGCTGGGACAGGGATTAACACCGGGGAGCTGTTTTTT	CASSLAGTGINTGELFF
NA	TRBV28	NA	TRBJ1-2	TGTGCCAGCACTCCAGGCGGGCAGGGGAACTATGGCTACACCTTC	CASTPGGQGNYGYTF
NA	TRBV6-1	TRBD1	TRBJ1-5	TGTGCCAGCAGGGGACAGGATCATCAGCCCCAGCATTTT	CASRGQDHQPQHF
NA	TRBV13	NA	TRBJ2-1	TGTGCCAGCAGCTCAAGACTCGAAAATGAGCAGTTCTTC	CASSSRLENEQFF
NA	TRBV4-1	NA	TRBJ1-1	TGCGCCAGCAGCCAAGGTTGGGGGGGAGGTACTGAAGCTTTCTTT	CASSQGWGGGTEAFF
NA	TRBV4-3	NA	TRBJ1-4	TGCGCCAGCAGCCTACAGGATCTCCCTAATGAAAAACTGTTTTTT	CASSLQDLPNEKLFF
many	TRBV6-4	TRBD2	TRBJ2-3	TGTGCCAGCAGTGATTCATCCAGCGGGATAACAGATACGCAGTATTTT	CASSDSSSGITDTQYF
NA	TRBV4-1	NA	TRBJ1-3	TGCGCCAGCAGCCAAAAACAGAGCTCTGGAAACACCATATATTTT	CASSQKQSSGNTIYF
NA	TRBV5-6	NA	TRBJ2-7	TGTGCCAGCAGCTTGGCCGTCAGGGGTCGGTCCTACGAGCAGTACTTC	CASSLAVRGRSYEQYF
few	TRBV7-9	TRBD1	TRBJ2-2	TGTGCCAGCAGCTTAGGTTCCCGGGACAGGGGGGACACCGGGGAGCTGTTTTTT	CASSLGSRDRGDTGELFF